The entry below describes one TCR beta chain. Its antigen remains unknown. This record comes from a study of cytomegalovirus exposure and HLA in healthy donors. Study conclusions and caveats: Many donors carried some public TCRs, although rarity characterized most TCR sequences.

CDR3 length equals 11 residues. Germline CDR1 reads MNHNY; CDR2 reads SVGAGI (reference sequence). Primers included in the PCR were 60 Vbeta and 13 Jbeta primers. Clones were read by immunoSEQ multiplex PCR, and TCRdb kept only the in-frame ones, dropping some. The table records about 25,000 clones, nearly 80% of them present only once. The clonotype comes from a male donor in good health and CMV-seronegative. The chain recombines TRBV6-6 with TRBJ2-5, with D perhaps TRBD1 (6 bases). The better agreement between TRBJ2-7 and the DNA end casts doubt on the J call. Sample: PBMCs. The CDR3, as DNA: TGTGCCAGCAGCCAACAGGGCGAGCAGTACTTC. This gives the protein CASSQQGEQYF.